These 16 T cell receptor beta chains originate from one sample sequenced in a study of blood T cells in healthy people across ages. Alongside a J-beta primer mix, a sample-barcoded 5' primer served in a second PCR lasting about 7 to 11 cycles. Each CDR3 protein is one row after TCRdb ran MiXCR on the 5' RACE reads. Among 700,000 or so distinct CDR3 sequences listed, approximately 40% were seen once. Sequencing was performed on blood. The receptors stem from a man older than 75 in good health.

This clonotype has more than one count but fewer than ten. V gene TRBV21-1 combines with J gene TRBJ2-3; the DNA was not used to check the table's D call, TRBD1. TRBV21-1 is deemed a pseudogene. The CDR3 is made up of 18 amino acids. CDR3 in DNA: TGTGCCAGCAGCAAAGCGGTCAACAGAGCCCCGATCACAGATACGCAGTATTTT. Its protein product is CASSKAVNRAPITDTQYF.

The rearrangement joins TRBV2 to TRBJ2-7; 8 bases line up with TRBD1. The CDR3 has 14 amino acids. V shed 7 bases, J shed 2 bases, and the junction held 7 bases outside the gene matches. The germline V gene encodes CDR1 SNHLY and CDR2 FYNNEI. CDR3 protein: CASTQTGATYEQYF. The CDR3 region has the DNA TGTGCCAGCACCCAGACAGGGGCAACCTACGAGCAGTACTTC.

The gene calls are TRBV24-1 and TRBJ2-7; D unresolved. The CDR3 covers 13 residues. V gave up 1 base and J gave up 3 bases, with 6 bases separating them. In germline, CDR1 is KGHDR, CDR2 SFDVKD. Here the CDR3 DNA reads TGTGCCACCAGTGATTTTAAGGGCTACGAGCAGTACTTC. Translating gives CATSDFKGYEQYF.

There are a few counts of this clonotype. The DNA of the CDR3 is TGTGCCAGCAGCCAGAATACAGATTACGAGCAGTACTTC. Its translation: CASSQNTDYEQYF. V gene TRBV7-2 combines with J gene TRBJ2-7; D not resolved. The CDR3 has 13 residues. Germline lookup yields CDR1 SGHTA and CDR2 FQGNSA. The ends were cut back, 5 bases at V and 4 bases at J, with 12 bases in the middle.

A note on this clonotype: An end of the junction does not agree with germline; a read error may underlie this. This chain uses TRBV7-2 with TRBJ2-7; tentatively, D is TRBD1 (6 bases). The CDR3 is 16 residues long. Germline CDR1 is SGHTA and CDR2 is FQGNSA. CDR3 in DNA: TGTGCCAGCAGCTTAGCGCTACAGGGACCCTCCCACGAGCAGTACTTC. Translated, it gives CASSLALQGPSHEQYF.

This clonotype was picked up many times. The chain couples TRBV4-3 to TRBJ1-2; TRBD1 agrees at 7 bases. Germline V gene lookup returns CDR1 LGHNA and CDR2 YSLEER. The CDR3 covers 16 residues. V trimming: 2 bases; J trimming: 4 bases; junction bases outside the gene matches: 10. The CDR3 sequence: CASSQTPGQSAYGYTF. The CDR3 DNA sequence: TGCGCCAGCAGCCAAACTCCGGGACAGTCTGCCTATGGCTACACCTTC.

The chain carries TRBV20-1 and TRBJ2-2; possibly TRBD1 for D (5 bases). From germline, CDR1 is DFQATT and CDR2 SNEGSKA (reference sequence). Trimming took off 3 bases at V and 0 bases at J, with 11 bases between the two ends. The CDR3 loop spans 15 amino acids. CDR3 sequence reads: CSASTARANTGELFF. DNA of the CDR3: TGCAGTGCTAGTACGGCCAGGGCGAACACCGGGGAGCTGTTTTTT.

The chain combines TRBV4-2 with TRBJ2-5; TRBD2 agrees at 12 bases. This CDR3 is built from 16 residues. V lost 1 base and J lost 3; bases outside the gene matches: 3. Germline-derived CDR1 and CDR2 are LGHNA and YNFKEQ. In DNA form, the CDR3 reads TGTGCCAGCAGCCAAGCTAGCGGGGGGGGAGAAGAGACCCAGTACTTC. It specifies CASSQASGGGEETQYF.

The CDR3 DNA follows: TGTGCCACCAGCAGAGATAACCCCCTAGCGGGAGGCGAGCAGTTCTTC. Protein product: CATSRDNPLAGGEQFF. V gene TRBV15 combines with J gene TRBJ2-1; 11 bases are shared with TRBD2. The germline gives CDR1 LNHNV, CDR2 YYDKDF (reference sequence). This CDR3 has 16 residues. Trimming at V came to 0 bases and at J to 10 bases, leaving 8 bases not matched to a gene.

The chain joins TRBV4-2 to TRBJ1-6, with D hard to call. In germline, CDR1 is LGHNA, CDR2 YNFKEQ. Trimming shortened V by 2 bases and J by 7 bases, and 12 bases separated the two germline ends. The CDR3 extends over 15 amino acids. CDR3 region: CASSQRLSINSPLHF. The CDR3 DNA reads as TGTGCCAGCAGCCAACGGTTGTCTATAAATTCACCCCTCCACTTT.

This clonotype turned up a few times. This chain uses TRBV20-1 with TRBJ2-1; 11 bases are a match to TRBD2. CDR1 is DFQATT, CDR2 SNEGSKA, per germline (reference sequence). After removal of 1 base from V and 7 bases from J, the junction contained 6 bases not matched to a gene. The CDR3 consists of 15 residues. CDR3 nucleotides: TGCAGTGCTAGAGTCACTAGCGGGGGTACAAATGAGCAGTTCTTC. It encodes CSARVTSGGTNEQFF.

This clonotype turned up a few times. V usage is TRBV4-3 and J usage is TRBJ2-7; 7 bases match TRBD2. From germline, CDR1 is LGHNA and CDR2 YSLEER. The CDR3 has 15 amino acids. V trimming: 10 bases; J trimming: 2 bases; junction bases outside the gene matches: 14. This CDR3 is CATSPVVAGPYEQYF. CDR3 DNA: TGCGCCACCTCGCCCGTGGTAGCGGGTCCCTACGAGCAGTACTTC.

In the case of this clonotype: A much larger clone is a single base away; this may be a read error. The chain links TRBV10-3 to TRBJ2-5, with a weak D call TRBD2 (7 bases). The J call may not be correct, given that the DNA end is closer to TRBJ2-1. The CDR3 covers 14 residues. CDR1 and CDR2 from the germline V gene are ENHRY and SYGVKD. CDR3: CAISERGGRETQFF. In DNA, the CDR3 is TGTGCCATCAGTGAGAGGGGGGGCAGAGAGACCCAGTTCTTC.

This clonotype was recorded a few times. This chain joins TRBV21-1 and TRBJ2-7; the listed D gene, TRBD1, was not tested against the DNA. TRBV21-1 constitutes a pseudogene. This CDR3 contains 20 residues. This chain's CDR3 is CASSKFPPGQGDEISYEQYF. The CDR3 bases are TGTGCCAGCAGCAAATTTCCCCCGGGACAGGGGGACGAAATCTCCTACGAGCAGTACTTC.

As concerns this clonotype: The junction shows a germline mismatch at one end, possibly a read error. This rearrangement joins TRBV29-1 to TRBJ2-6; D perhaps matches TRBD2 (6 bases). The V gene's germline CDR1 is SQVTM and CDR2 ANQGSEA. This CDR3 has 15 amino acids. The CDR3 DNA sequence: TGCGGCGTTGGAGGGTCAGGCTCTGGGGCCAACGTCCTGACTTTC. This codes for CGVGGSGSGANVLTF.

The sample holds a few counts of this clonotype. V is TRBV20-1 and J is TRBJ2-7, with TRBD1 matching over 7 bases. V dropped 3 bases and J dropped 2; count of bases not matched to a gene: 10. CDR1 and CDR2 (germline): DFQATT, SNEGSKA (reference sequence). CDR3 length equals 15 residues. This chain's CDR3 is CSAREPGTAAYEQYF. CDR3 sequence (DNA): TGCAGTGCTAGGGAACCCGGGACAGCCGCCTACGAGCAGTACTTC.